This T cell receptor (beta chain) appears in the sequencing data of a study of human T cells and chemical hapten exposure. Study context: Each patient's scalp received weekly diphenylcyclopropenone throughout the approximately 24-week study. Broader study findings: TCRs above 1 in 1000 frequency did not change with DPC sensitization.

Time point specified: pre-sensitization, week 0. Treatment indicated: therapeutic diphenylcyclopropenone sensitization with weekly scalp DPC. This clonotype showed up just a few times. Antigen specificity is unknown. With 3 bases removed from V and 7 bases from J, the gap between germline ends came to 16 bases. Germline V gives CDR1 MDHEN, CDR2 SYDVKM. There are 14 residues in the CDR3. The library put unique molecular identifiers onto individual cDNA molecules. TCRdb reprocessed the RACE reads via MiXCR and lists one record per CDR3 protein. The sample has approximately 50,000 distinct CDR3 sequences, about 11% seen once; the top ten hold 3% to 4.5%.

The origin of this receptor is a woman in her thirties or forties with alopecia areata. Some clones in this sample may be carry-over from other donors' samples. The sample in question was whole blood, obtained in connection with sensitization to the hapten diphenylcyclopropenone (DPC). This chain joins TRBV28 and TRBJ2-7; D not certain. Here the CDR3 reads CASSFLIGQGEQYF. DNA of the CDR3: TGTGCCAGCAGTTTTCTTATCGGGCAAGGAGAGCAGTACTTC.